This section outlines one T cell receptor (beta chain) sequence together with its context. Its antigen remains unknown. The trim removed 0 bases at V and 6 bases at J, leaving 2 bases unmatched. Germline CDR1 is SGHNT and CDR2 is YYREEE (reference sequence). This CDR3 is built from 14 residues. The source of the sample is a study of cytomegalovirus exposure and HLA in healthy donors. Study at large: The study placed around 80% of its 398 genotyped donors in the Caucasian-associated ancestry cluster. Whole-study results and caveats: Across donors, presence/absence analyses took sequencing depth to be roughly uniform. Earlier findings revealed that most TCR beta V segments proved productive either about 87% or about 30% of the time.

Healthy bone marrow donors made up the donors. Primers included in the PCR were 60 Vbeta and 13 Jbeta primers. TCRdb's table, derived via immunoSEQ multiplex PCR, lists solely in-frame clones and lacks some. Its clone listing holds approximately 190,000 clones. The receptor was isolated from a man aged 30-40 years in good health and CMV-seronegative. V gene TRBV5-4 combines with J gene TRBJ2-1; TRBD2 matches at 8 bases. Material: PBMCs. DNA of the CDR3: TGTGCCAGCAGCTTGGCGGGAGGGGTCAATGAGCAGTTCTTC. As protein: CASSLAGGVNEQFF.